The entry that follows covers one TCR beta chain sequence. This sample is drawn from a study of blood T cell repertoires in COVID-19. Across the whole study: The United States, Italy and Spain provided the acute and convalescent COVID-19 samples. PBMCs, B-cell-depleted T cells, or T cells were the source of the cDNA or gDNA that made up the material.

Authors' data handling: The authors estimated nucleated cell counts from reference gene primer amplification. Clones were read by immunoSEQ multiplex PCR, and TCRdb kept only the in-frame ones, dropping some. Clone size and the V and J calls come from that table; the DNA yielded D and trimming. The sample has fewer than 300,000 clones; about 91% are singletons. Germline V lookup: CDR1 SGDLS, CDR2 YYNGEE. This CDR3 has 14 residues. V shed 3 bases and J 0 bases; nucleotides not matched to a gene: 3. Seattle's cohort entered during active infection and was followed longitudinally. Sequencing was carried out using peripheral blood. V usage is TRBV9 and J usage is TRBJ2-7; 7 bases map to TRBD1. The receptor comes from a young adult with COVID-19, enrolled during active disease. CDR3 sequence reads: CASSAWDSSYEQYF. The CDR3 nucleotides are TGTGCCAGCAGCGCCTGGGACAGCTCCTACGAGCAGTACTTC.